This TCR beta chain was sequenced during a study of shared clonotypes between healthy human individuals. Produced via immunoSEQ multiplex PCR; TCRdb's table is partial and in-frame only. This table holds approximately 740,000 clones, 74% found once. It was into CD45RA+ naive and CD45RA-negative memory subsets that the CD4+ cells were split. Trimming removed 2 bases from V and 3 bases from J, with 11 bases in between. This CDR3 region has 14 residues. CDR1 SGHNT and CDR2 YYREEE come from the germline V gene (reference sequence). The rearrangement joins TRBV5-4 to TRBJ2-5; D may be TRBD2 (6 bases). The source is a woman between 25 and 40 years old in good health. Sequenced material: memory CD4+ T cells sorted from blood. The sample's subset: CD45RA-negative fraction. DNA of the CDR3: TGTGCCAGCAGCTTTATCGGGAGTAAAGAGACCCAGTACTTC. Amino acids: CASSFIGSKETQYF.